A single sample is the source of the 5 T cell receptor beta chains below, sequenced in a study of T-cell reconstitution after alpha-beta-depleted transplantation in children. The TCRbeta library was prepared with unique molecular identifiers. Each CDR3 protein is one row after TCRdb ran MiXCR on the PCR reads. The sample yields around 300,000 distinct CDR3 sequences, 9.5% to 13% seen once. Specimen: peripheral blood, collected 180 days after TCRalphabeta/CD19-depleted stem cell transplant. Receptors originate from a male patient aged 2-15 years who had a stem cell transplant for chronic granulomatous disease, so the T cells may come from the graft donor.

This clonotype was recorded a few times. The chain recombines TRBV4-2 with TRBJ2-1; the match to TRBD2 covers 9 bases. V dropped 0 bases and J dropped 7; count of bases not matched to a gene: 13. CDR3 size: 18 residues. Germline V gene data show CDR1 as LGHNA and CDR2 as YNFKEQ. CDR3 protein: CASSQDTGRGGGGNEQFF. The CDR3 DNA is TGTGCCAGCAGCCAAGATACGGGGCGGGGGGGCGGGGGGAATGAGCAGTTCTTC.

This clonotype was found many times. The J gene is TRBJ2-1, the V gene TRBV12-3 or TRBV12-4, with 11 bases identical to TRBD1. CDR3 length: 17 residues. V gave up 3 bases and J gave up 9 bases; unmatched junction bases: 13. The CDR3 DNA is TGTGCCAGCAGTTTTTCCGTCGGACAGGGGGCGCGAGGTGAGCAGTTCTTC. It yields the protein CASSFSVGQGARGEQFF.

This sequence joins TRBV7-4 and TRBJ2-1; 12 bases match TRBD1. The CDR3 is 16 residues long. Germline V gene lookup returns CDR1 SGHVT and CDR2 SQSDAQ. Trimming removed 4 bases from V and 9 bases from J; junction bases left unmatched: 10. DNA of the CDR3: TGTGCCAGCAGCTCCAGGCCCGGGACAGGGGGCAGTGAGCAGTTCTTC. This sequence encodes CASSSRPGTGGSEQFF.

This clonotype was seen at least ten times. The gene calls are TRBV7-2 and TRBJ2-7, with a weak D call TRBD1 (5 bases). The CDR3 consists of 13 residues. Per germline, CDR1 SGHTA and CDR2 FQGNSA. V shed 1 base and J shed 3 bases, with 7 bases lying between them. DNA for the CDR3: TGTGCCAGCAGCTTAGGCAGGGACTACGAGCAGTACTTC. Translated: CASSLGRDYEQYF.

At least ten counts were recorded for this clonotype. This sequence joins TRBV12-3 or TRBV12-4 and TRBJ2-5; 7 bases line up with TRBD1. This CDR3 region has 13 residues. With V trimmed by 6 bases and J by 2 bases, 3 bases remained unmatched. The CDR3 protein is CASRLQGQETQYF. CDR3 sequence (DNA): TGTGCCAGCAGATTACAGGGGCAAGAGACCCAGTACTTC.